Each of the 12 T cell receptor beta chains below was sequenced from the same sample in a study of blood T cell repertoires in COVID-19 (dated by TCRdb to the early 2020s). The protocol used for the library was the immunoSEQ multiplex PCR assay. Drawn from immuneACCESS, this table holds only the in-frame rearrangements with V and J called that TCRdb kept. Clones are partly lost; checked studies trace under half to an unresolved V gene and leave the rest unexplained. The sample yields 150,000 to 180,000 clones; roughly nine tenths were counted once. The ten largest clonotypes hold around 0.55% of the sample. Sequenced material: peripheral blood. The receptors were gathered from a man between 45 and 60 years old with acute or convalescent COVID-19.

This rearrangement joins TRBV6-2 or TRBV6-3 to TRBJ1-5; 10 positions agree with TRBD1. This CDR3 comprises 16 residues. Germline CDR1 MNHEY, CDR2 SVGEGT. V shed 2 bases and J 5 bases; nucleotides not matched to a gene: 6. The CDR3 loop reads CASSYMGQGIHQPQHF. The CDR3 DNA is TGTGCCAGCAGTTACATGGGACAGGGGATTCATCAGCCCCAGCATTTT.

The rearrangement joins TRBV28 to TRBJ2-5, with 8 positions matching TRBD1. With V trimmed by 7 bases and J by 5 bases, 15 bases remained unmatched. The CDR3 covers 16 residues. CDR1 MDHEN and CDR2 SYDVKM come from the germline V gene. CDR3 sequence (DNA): TGTGCCAGCAAATACCAGGGGGCGCGGTGGCGTGAGACCCAGTACTTC. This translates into CASKYQGARWRETQYF.

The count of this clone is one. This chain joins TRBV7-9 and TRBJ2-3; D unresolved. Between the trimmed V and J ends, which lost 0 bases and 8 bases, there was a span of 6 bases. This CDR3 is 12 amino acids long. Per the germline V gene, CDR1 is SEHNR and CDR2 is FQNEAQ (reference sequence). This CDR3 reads CASSLAYGTQYF. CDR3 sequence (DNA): TGTGCCAGCAGCTTAGCATACGGTACGCAGTATTTT.

CDR3 nucleotide sequence: TGTGCCAGTAGTCCCCGGGACAGGCGGCGCGGGAGCAATCAGCCCCAGCATTTT. Translating gives CASSPRDRRRGSNQPQHF. The chain employs TRBV19 and TRBJ1-5; 8 bases align to TRBD1. Germline V CDR1 and CDR2: LNHDA, SQIVND (reference sequence). This CDR3 comprises 18 residues. The V and J ends lost 5 bases and 1 base, in that order; junction bases with no gene match: 13.

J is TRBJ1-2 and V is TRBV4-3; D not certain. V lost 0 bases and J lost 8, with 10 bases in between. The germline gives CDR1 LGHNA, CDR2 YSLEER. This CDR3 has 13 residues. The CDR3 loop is CASSQEVTRGYTF. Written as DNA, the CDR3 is TGCGCCAGCAGCCAAGAAGTCACTAGGGGCTACACCTTC.

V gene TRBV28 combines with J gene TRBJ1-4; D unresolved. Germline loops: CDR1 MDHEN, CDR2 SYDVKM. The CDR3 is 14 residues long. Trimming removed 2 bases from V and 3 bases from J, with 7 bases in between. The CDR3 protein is CASSLGQANEKLFF. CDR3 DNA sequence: TGTGCCAGCAGTTTAGGGCAGGCTAATGAAAAACTGTTTTTT.

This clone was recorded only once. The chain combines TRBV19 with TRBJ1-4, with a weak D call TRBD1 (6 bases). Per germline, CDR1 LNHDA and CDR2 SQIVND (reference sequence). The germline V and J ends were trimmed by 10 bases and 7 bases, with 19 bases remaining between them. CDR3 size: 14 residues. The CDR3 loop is CATNHRVGGEKLFF. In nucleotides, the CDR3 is TGTGCCACAAACCACAGGGTTGGGGGTGAAAAACTGTTTTTT. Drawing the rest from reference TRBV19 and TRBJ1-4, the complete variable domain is DGGITQSPKYLFRKEGQNVTLSCEQNLNHDAMYWYRQDPGQGLRLIYYSQIVNDFQKGDIAEGYSVSREKKESFPLTVTSAQKNPTAFYLCATNHRVGGEKLFFGSGTQLSVL.

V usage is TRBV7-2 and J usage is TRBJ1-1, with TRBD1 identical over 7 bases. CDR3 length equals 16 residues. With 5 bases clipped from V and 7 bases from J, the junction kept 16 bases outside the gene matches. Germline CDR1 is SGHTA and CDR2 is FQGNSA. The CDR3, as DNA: TGTGCCAGCAGCCCACGTGTGGGGACAGAAAATGTTGAAGCTTTCTTT. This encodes CASSPRVGTENVEAFF.

CDR3: CASSLGAIPRYF. CDR3 nucleotides: TGTGCCAGCAGTTTGGGAGCGATCCCCCGGTATTTT. The V and J genes are TRBV6-6 and TRBJ2-3; D perhaps matches TRBD2 (5 bases). Germline V gene lookup returns CDR1 MNHNY and CDR2 SVGAGI (reference sequence). V shed 4 bases and J shed 14 bases, with 16 bases lying between them. The CDR3 extends over 12 amino acids.

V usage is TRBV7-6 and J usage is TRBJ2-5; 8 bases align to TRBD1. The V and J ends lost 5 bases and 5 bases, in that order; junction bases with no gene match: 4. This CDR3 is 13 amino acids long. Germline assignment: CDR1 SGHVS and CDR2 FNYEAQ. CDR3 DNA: TGTGCCAGCAGCCGGACAGGGTGGGAGACCCAGTACTTC. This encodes CASSRTGWETQYF.

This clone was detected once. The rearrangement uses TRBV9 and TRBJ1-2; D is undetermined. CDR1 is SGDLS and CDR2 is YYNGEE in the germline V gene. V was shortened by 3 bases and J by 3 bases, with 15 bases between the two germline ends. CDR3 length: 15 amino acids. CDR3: CASSEPVDEDYGYTF. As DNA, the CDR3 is TGTGCCAGCAGCGAGCCCGTGGATGAGGACTATGGCTACACCTTC.

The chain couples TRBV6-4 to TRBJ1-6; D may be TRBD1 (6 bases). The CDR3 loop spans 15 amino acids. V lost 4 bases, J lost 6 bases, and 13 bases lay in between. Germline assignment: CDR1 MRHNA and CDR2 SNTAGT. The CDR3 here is CASSASQGPNSPLHF. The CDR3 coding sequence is TGTGCCAGCAGTGCCTCACAGGGACCTAATTCACCCCTCCACTTT.